Detailed here is one TCR beta chain. The antigen remains unidentified. This specimen belongs to a study of CXCR3-negative and CXCR3-positive naive CD8 T cells. Study background: Total TRB output reached about 135 million reads, about 1.5 +/- 0.3 million per library. Overall study findings and caveats: When CXCR3-positive naive cells were set against CXCR3-negative naive cells, the former had more hydrophobic TRB CDR3s. Memory cells diverged, while naive CXCR3-positive and CXCR3-negative cells had similar TRBV-TRBJ usage.

The TRB libraries of cDNA were built by UMI-labeled 5' RACE. Following a re-call of the 5' RACE reads, TCRdb has one entry per CDR3 protein and lacks DNA. This sample carries about 56,000 distinct CDR3 sequences, with approximately 0.8% going to the ten biggest clones. The germline V gene encodes CDR1 LGHNA and CDR2 YSLEER. The CDR3 runs 14 residues. The specimen was naive CXCR3+ CD8+ T cells from blood. Regarding subset: CD45RO-CCR7+CD27+CD95- naive CD8+ T cells expressing CXCR3 (TNR3+). The rearrangement joins TRBV4-3 to TRBJ2-7; TCRdb indicates TRBD2, and absent DNA this call remains unverified. This TCR came from a human donor in good health. Some clones in this sample may be carry-over from other donors' samples. This chain's CDR3 is CASSLGTSSYEQYF.